The 15 T cell receptor beta chains below all came from one sample that was sequenced in a study of control samples from healthy donors and cancer patients. Method: immunoSEQ multiplex PCR; TCRdb's copy keeps in-frame clones and lacks some. Altogether about 100,000 clones are present, 85% to 90% being singletons, with the ten largest covering about 7.8%. The sample was blood. These receptor sequences come from a man under 40 in good health.

In this sample, this clone turned up once. The rearrangement links TRBV10-1 to TRBJ2-2; D is perhaps TRBD1 (6 bases). The CDR3 consists of 14 residues. V was shortened by 4 bases and J by 1 base, with 7 bases between the two germline ends. From germline, CDR1 is WNHNN and CDR2 SYGVQD (reference sequence). CDR3 sequence reads: CASSGQVNTGELFF. In nucleotides, the CDR3 is TGCGCCAGCAGTGGACAGGTGAACACCGGGGAGCTGTTTTTT.

The V and J genes are TRBV5-1 and TRBJ1-3; D unclear. V was shortened by 5 bases and J by 4 bases, with 4 bases between the two germline ends. The germline V gene has CDR1 SGHRS and CDR2 YFSETQ. CDR3 size: 11 residues. CDR3 amino acids: CASREGNTIYF. Written as DNA, the CDR3 is TGCGCCAGCAGGGAAGGAAACACCATATATTTT.

The CDR3 DNA follows: TGTGCCATCAGTGAGTCTGGATTTGAGCAGTTCTTC. This sequence encodes CAISESGFEQFF. V gene TRBV10-3 combines with J gene TRBJ2-1; D is unclear. CDR3 size: 12 residues. Germline V gene data show CDR1 as ENHRY and CDR2 as SYGVKD. Between the trimmed V and J ends, which lost 0 bases and 9 bases, there was a span of 6 bases.

The chain employs TRBV5-1 and TRBJ2-5; 10 bases map to TRBD1. Germline CDR1 and CDR2: SGHRS and YFSETQ. The CDR3 is made up of 17 amino acids. J was trimmed by 5 bases and V by 7 bases; bases with no gene match: 17. CDR3 region: CASSVKAGQGSGETQYF. In DNA form, the CDR3 reads TGCGCCAGCTCCGTTAAGGCGGGACAGGGGTCGGGGGAGACCCAGTACTTC.

CDR3 coding DNA: TGTGCCAGCAGCTTTACGGCGGGGGCAGGTGAGACCCAGTACTTC. This codes for CASSFTAGAGETQYF. The rearrangement joins TRBV11-2 to TRBJ2-5; the D gene is possibly TRBD2 (7 bases). Trimming pared 3 bases from V and 5 bases from J, leaving 16 bases between. The CDR3 runs 15 residues. The germline V gene encodes CDR1 SGHAT and CDR2 FQNNGV.

The V call is TRBV27, the J call TRBJ2-1, with 13 nucleotides matching TRBD2. In germline, CDR1 is MNHEY, CDR2 SMNVEV (reference sequence). V dropped 4 bases and J dropped 0; count of bases not matched to a gene: 6. The CDR3 sequence is 18 residues long. CDR3 amino acids: CASSSGLAGLSSYNEQFF. The CDR3 DNA is TGTGCCAGCAGTTCGGGACTAGCGGGACTGAGCTCCTACAATGAGCAGTTCTTC.

The V gene is TRBV29-1, the J gene TRBJ2-3; 9 bases align to TRBD2. CDR1 and CDR2 (germline): SQVTM, ANQGSEA. The CDR3 has 12 residues. The CDR3 DNA sequence: TGCAGTGGGCGGGAGGGCAGAGATACGCAGTATTTT. This translates into CSGREGRDTQYF.

This clone appeared a single time. V usage is TRBV6-5 and J usage is TRBJ1-2, with 12 bases that match TRBD1. V dropped 2 bases and J dropped 6; count of bases not matched to a gene: 4. The CDR3 has 15 amino acids. CDR1 and CDR2 from the germline V gene are MNHEY and SVGAGI. CDR3 in amino acids: CASSYGTGGVDGYTF. Here the CDR3 DNA reads TGTGCCAGCAGTTACGGGACAGGGGGCGTCGATGGCTACACCTTC.

The chain couples TRBV6-5 to TRBJ1-1; D is ambiguous. The germline gives CDR1 MNHEY, CDR2 SVGAGI. This CDR3 contains 13 residues. V was clipped by 4 bases and J by 0 bases, with 6 bases between them. The CDR3 DNA reads TGTGCCAGCAGTTCCCTGTTGAACACTGAAGCTTTCTTT. Translated, it gives CASSSLLNTEAFF.

The chain employs TRBV4-2 and TRBJ2-3; 9 bases are shared with TRBD2. Germline CDR1 is LGHNA and CDR2 is YNFKEQ. V gave up 5 bases and J gave up 2 bases; unmatched junction bases: 11. There are 17 residues in the CDR3. The CDR3 region is CASSAGTIAGVTDTQYF. In nucleotides, the CDR3 is TGTGCCAGCAGCGCCGGGACAATAGCGGGGGTCACAGATACGCAGTATTTT.

The chain couples TRBV7-2 to TRBJ2-3; possible D gene TRBD2, 6 bases. The germline V gene has CDR1 SGHTA and CDR2 FQGNSA. This CDR3 has 16 amino acids. V lost 1 base, J lost 4 bases, and 15 bases lay in between. CDR3 nucleotides: TGTGCCAGCAGCTTAGAAGGCGGGTGGGAGGCAGATACGCAGTATTTT. This sequence encodes CASSLEGGWEADTQYF.

This clone was observed a handful of times. The DNA of the CDR3 is TGTGCCAGCAGTTTAGGAGACGAGCAGTACGTC. This gives the protein CASSLGDEQYV. The genes are TRBV28 and TRBJ2-7, with D unclear. The CDR3 contains 11 residues. Per the germline V gene, CDR1 is MDHEN and CDR2 is SYDVKM. Trimming stripped 2 bases from V and 5 bases from J, with 4 bases between.

This rearrangement joins TRBV28 to TRBJ1-2; D is undetermined. CDR3 length: 15 residues. Germline V CDR1 and CDR2: MDHEN, SYDVKM. The V and J ends lost 2 bases and 4 bases respectively, with 14 bases between them. CDR3 DNA sequence: TGTGCCAGCAGTTTAGCAGGACTGGCTACCTATGGCTACACCTTC. Translated, it gives CASSLAGLATYGYTF.

The gene calls are TRBV14 and TRBJ2-5; 9 bases are a match to TRBD1. The J segment lost 4 bases and the V segment lost 5 bases, leaving 8 bases of the junction unmatched. The germline gives CDR1 SGHDN, CDR2 FVKESK. CDR3 size: 15 residues. This CDR3 is CASSFRGQGRETQYF. CDR3 sequence (DNA): TGTGCCAGCAGCTTTCGCGGACAGGGGAGAGAGACCCAGTACTTC.

The chain has TRBV5-4 and TRBJ1-4; the match to TRBD1 covers 9 bases. The junction had 7 bases not matched to a gene; V was cut back by 4 bases and J by 6 bases. Germline values: CDR1 SGHNT, CDR2 YYREEE (reference sequence). The CDR3 extends over 15 amino acids. The CDR3 DNA is TGTGCCAGCAGCATAAACAGGGGGCTTGATGAAAAACTGTTTTTT. It yields the protein CASSINRGLDEKLFF. The full variable domain, in which reference TRBV5-4 and TRBJ1-4 provide the parts outside the CDR3, is ETGVTQSPTHLIKTRGQQVTLRCSSQSGHNTVSWYQQALGQGPQFIFQYYREEENGRGNFPPRFSGLQFPNYSSELNVNALELDDSALYLCASSINRGLDEKLFFGSGTQLSVL.